Listed here is a single T cell receptor (beta chain). With 8 bases clipped from V and 6 bases from J, the junction kept 11 bases outside the gene matches. Germline assignment: CDR1 MNHEY and CDR2 SVGAGI. The CDR3 has 14 amino acids. The genomic DNA of each subset was split evenly across several immunoSEQ plates. TCRdb keeps only in-frame clones here, not all; method: immunoSEQ multiplex PCR. The sample yields 2 million to 2.5 million clones, 85% to 95% seen once. Among the donors, all were Caucasian adults who lived in Nashville, Tennessee. This specimen comes from a study of shared clonotypes between healthy human individuals. Study at large: The donor group consisted of a couple of women and three men, aged 18 to 49.

The sequenced sample was naive CD4+ T cells from PBMCs. Subset here: CD45RA+ positively selected. The sequence was collected from a man aged 18 to 30 in good health. Some clones in this sample may be carry-over from other donors' samples. This chain links TRBV6-5 with TRBJ2-7; 9 nucleotides line up with TRBD2. In DNA form, the CDR3 reads TGTGCCAGCGGCCAGGGGCTAGCGGGGTCCGAGCAGTACTTC. This codes for CASGQGLAGSEQYF.